The entry below gives a single TCR beta chain sequence along with its context. This entry comes from a study of CD8+CD57+ T cells in acquired aplastic anemia. About the research overall: As sequenced from healthy donors, CD4+ cells averaged approximately 11 million reads.

Using genomic DNA as the template, TCR beta VDJ and CDR3 profiling was carried out. TCRdb fed the reads into MiXCR, producing one record per CDR3 protein. The data contain about 110,000 distinct CDR3 sequences, around 50% of them singletons. In germline, CDR1 is SNHLY, CDR2 FYNNEI. V trimming: 3 bases; J trimming: 8 bases; junction bases outside the gene matches: 9. This CDR3 has 16 amino acids. This chain links TRBV2 with TRBJ1-6, with 8 bases aligning to TRBD1. The receptor comes from a human donor in good health, serving as a control. Material for sequencing was sorted CD4+, CD8+, or CD8+CD57+ T cells (not recorded which) from PBMCs. The DNA for the CDR3 is TGTGCCAGCAGTGACCTCGGGACAGGTAGCCATTCACCCCTCCACTTT. This sequence encodes CASSDLGTGSHSPLHF.